This note documents a single T cell receptor beta chain sequence. Authors' data handling: Counts of nucleated cells, estimated from reference gene primer amplification, were obtained. Profiling relied on immunoSEQ multiplex PCR, and the TCRdb table lists in-frame clones only, not all of them. That table is the source of V, J and clone size, and D and trimming were worked out from the DNA. The table records 40,000 or so clones, roughly 80% of them present only once. In germline, CDR1 is SGDLS, CDR2 YYNGEE. This CDR3 is 16 amino acids long. The V end was cut by 0 bases, the J end by 5 bases, with 17 bases between. This specimen belongs to a study of blood T cell repertoires in COVID-19. As for the study in general: Specimens from acute and convalescent COVID-19 originated in the United States, Italy and Spain. T cells, B-cell-depleted T cells, or PBMCs supplied cDNA or gDNA.

Sequenced: peripheral blood. This sequence was found in a woman aged 65 to 85 with acute or convalescent COVID-19. The V call is TRBV9, the J call TRBJ1-1; D is unresolved. CDR3 loop: CASSVARTADFTEAFF. CDR3 DNA sequence: TGTGCCAGCAGCGTAGCTCGCACAGCCGATTTTACTGAAGCTTTCTTT. Variable domain in full (rest from reference TRBV9 and TRBJ1-1): DSGVTQTPKHLITATGQRVTLRCSPRSGDLSVYWYQQSLDQGLQFLIQYYNGEERAKGNILERFSAQQFPDLHSELNLSSLELGDSALYFCASSVARTADFTEAFFGQGTRLTVV.